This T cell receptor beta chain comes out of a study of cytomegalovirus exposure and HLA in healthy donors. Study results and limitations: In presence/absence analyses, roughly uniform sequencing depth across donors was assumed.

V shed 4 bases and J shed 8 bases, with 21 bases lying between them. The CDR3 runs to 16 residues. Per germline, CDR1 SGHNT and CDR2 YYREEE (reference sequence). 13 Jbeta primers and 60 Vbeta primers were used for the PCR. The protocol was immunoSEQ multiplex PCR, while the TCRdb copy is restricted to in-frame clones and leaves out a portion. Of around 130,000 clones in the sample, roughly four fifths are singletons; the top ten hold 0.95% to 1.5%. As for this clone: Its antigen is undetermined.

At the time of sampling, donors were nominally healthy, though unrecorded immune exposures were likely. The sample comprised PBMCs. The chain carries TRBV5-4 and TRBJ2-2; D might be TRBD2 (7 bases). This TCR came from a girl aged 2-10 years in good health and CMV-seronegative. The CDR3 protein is CASSPMRGGATGELFF. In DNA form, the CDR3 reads TGTGCCAGCAGCCCCATGAGAGGGGGGGCAACGGGGGAGCTGTTTTTT.